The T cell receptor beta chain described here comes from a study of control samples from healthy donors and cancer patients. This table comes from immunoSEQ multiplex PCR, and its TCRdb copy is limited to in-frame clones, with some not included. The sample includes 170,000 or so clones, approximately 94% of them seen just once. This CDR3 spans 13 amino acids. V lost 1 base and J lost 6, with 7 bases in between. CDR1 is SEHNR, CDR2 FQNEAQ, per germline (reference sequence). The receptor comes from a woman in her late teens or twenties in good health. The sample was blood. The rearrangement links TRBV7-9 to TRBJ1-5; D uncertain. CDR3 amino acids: CASSLVSSQPQHF. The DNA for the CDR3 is TGTGCCAGCAGCTTAGTTTCGAGTCAGCCCCAGCATTTT.